This T cell receptor (beta chain) was documented in a study of T-cell memory formation after mild COVID-19. General study results and limits: Some clones that responded turned up in pre-infection memory, which suggests that cross-reactive memory joined in. For contracting clones, CD4+ ones sat mainly in CM and EM, CD8+ in EMRA.

V lost 3 bases to trimming and J lost 5 bases, with 11 bases between them. This CDR3 contains 13 residues. The V gene's germline CDR1 is SGHRS and CDR2 YFSETQ. In this sample, this clonotype turned up a few times. Its antigen remains unidentified. TCRdb re-called the 5' RACE reads with MiXCR, one entry per CDR3 protein. In the table there are some 180,000 distinct CDR3 sequences, roughly 18% of which are singletons. The chain links TRBV5-1 to TRBJ1-1, with TRBD1 as a possible D gene (6 bases). Sequencing was done on a sample of PBMCs or a T cell subset sorted from them (not recorded which). The clonotype was recovered from a young man who had mild COVID-19 (a few samples of this study predate the infection). Cell type and time point are not known. This CDR3 reads CASSSLGQTEAFF. Written as DNA, the CDR3 is TGCGCCAGCAGCTCACTAGGACAGACTGAAGCTTTCTTT.